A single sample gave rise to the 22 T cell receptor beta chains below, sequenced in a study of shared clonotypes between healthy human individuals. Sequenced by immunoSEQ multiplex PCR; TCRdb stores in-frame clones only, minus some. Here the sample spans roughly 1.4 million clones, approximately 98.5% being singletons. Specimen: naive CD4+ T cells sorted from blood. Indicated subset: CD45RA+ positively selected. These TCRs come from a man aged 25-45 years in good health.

The CDR3 protein is CASSPWGLTASGTYEQYF. CDR3 DNA: TGTGCCAGCTCACCATGGGGGCTGACTGCTAGCGGGACCTACGAGCAGTACTTC. The genes are TRBV18 and TRBJ2-7; 9 bases fit TRBD2. Germline CDR1 reads KGHSH; CDR2 reads LQKENI. This CDR3 has 18 amino acids. J was trimmed by 2 bases and V by 2 bases; bases with no gene match: 13.

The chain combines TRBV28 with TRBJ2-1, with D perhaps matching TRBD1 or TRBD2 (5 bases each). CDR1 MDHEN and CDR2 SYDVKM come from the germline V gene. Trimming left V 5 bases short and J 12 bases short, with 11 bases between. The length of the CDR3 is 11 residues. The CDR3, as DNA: TGTGCCAGCAGTCCTCGGGACGGGCAGTTCTTC. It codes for CASSPRDGQFF.

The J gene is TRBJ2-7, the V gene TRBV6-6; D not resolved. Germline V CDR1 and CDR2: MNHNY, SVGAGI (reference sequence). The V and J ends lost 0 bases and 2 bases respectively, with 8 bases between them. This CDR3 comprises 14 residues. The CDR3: CASSYSGGTYEQYF. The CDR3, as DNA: TGTGCCAGCAGTTACTCGGGCGGAACCTACGAGCAGTACTTC.

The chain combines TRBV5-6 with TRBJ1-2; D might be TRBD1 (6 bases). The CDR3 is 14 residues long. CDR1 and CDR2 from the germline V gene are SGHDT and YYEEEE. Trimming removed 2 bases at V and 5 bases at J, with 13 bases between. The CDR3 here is CASSLWRQGYGYTF. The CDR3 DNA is TGTGCCAGCAGCTTATGGCGGCAGGGGTATGGCTACACCTTC.

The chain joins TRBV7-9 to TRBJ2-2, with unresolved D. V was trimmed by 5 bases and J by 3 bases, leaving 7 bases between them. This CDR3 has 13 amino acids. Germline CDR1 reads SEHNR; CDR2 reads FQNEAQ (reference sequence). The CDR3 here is CASSKRDTGELFF. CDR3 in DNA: TGTGCCAGCAGCAAACGGGACACCGGGGAGCTGTTTTTT.

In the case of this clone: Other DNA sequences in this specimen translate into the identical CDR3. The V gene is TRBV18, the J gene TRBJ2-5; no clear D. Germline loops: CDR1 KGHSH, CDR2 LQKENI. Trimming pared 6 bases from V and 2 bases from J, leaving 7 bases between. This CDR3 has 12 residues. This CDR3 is CASSLDQETQYF. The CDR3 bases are TGTGCCAGCTCGCTGGATCAAGAGACCCAGTACTTC.

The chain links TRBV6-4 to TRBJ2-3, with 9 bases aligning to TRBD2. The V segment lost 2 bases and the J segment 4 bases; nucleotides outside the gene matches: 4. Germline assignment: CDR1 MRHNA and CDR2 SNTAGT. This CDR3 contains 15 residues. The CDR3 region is CASSDGAGGADTQYF. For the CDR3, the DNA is TGTGCCAGCAGTGACGGGGCGGGAGGGGCAGATACGCAGTATTTT.

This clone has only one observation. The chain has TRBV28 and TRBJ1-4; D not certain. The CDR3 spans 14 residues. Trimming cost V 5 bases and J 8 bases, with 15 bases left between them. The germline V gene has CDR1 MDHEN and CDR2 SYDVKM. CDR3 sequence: CASSLRRVGEKLFF. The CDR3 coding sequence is TGTGCCAGCAGTCTCCGAAGGGTGGGGGAAAAACTGTTTTTT.

The CDR3 loop is CASSKTEAEQETQYF. In DNA form, the CDR3 reads TGTGCCAGCAGCAAAACGGAGGCTGAACAAGAGACCCAGTACTTC. J is TRBJ2-5 and V is TRBV21-1; the DNA was not compared with TRBD2, the D call given in the table. TRBV21-1 is a pseudogene locus. This CDR3 contains 15 residues.

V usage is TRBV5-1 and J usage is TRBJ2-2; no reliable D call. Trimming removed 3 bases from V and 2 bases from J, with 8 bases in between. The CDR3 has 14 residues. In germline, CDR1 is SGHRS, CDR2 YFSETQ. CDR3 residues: CASSSSPNTGELFF. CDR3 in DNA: TGCGCCAGCAGCTCCTCCCCTAACACCGGGGAGCTGTTTTTT.

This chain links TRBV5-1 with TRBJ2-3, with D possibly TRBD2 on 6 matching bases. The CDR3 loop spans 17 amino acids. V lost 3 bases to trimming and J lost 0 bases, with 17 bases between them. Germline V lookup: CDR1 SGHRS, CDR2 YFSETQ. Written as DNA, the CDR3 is TGCGCCAGCAGCTCCAGAGGAGGGCCAAGTAGCACAGATACGCAGTATTTT. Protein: CASSSRGGPSSTDTQYF.

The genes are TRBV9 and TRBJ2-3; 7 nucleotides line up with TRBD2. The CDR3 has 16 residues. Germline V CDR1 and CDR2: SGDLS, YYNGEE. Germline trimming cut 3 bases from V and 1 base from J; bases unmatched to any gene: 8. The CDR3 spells CASSARDYPGTDTQYF. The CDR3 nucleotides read TGTGCCAGCAGCGCTCGGGACTATCCCGGCACAGATACGCAGTATTTT.

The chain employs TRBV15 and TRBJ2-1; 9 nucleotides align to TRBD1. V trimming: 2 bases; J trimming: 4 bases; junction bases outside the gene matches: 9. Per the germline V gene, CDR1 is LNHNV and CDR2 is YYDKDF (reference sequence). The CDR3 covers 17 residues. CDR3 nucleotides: TGTGCCACCAGCAGACCTACCGGGACAGGGTCATACAATGAGCAGTTCTTC. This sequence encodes CATSRPTGTGSYNEQFF.

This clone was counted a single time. The CDR3 loop reads CASSPPYQIPETQYF. The CDR3 nucleotides are TGTGCCAGCAGCCCTCCTTACCAGATCCCGGAGACCCAGTACTTC. The chain links TRBV5-4 to TRBJ2-5; D not resolved. Germline assignment: CDR1 SGHNT and CDR2 YYREEE (reference sequence). V was trimmed by 4 bases and J by 5 bases, leaving 18 bases between them. This CDR3 contains 15 residues. The whole variable domain, filled in from reference TRBV5-4 and TRBJ2-5, reads ETGVTQSPTHLIKTRGQQVTLRCSSQSGHNTVSWYQQALGQGPQFIFQYYREEENGRGNFPPRFSGLQFPNYSSELNVNALELDDSALYLCASSPPYQIPETQYFGPGTRLLVL.

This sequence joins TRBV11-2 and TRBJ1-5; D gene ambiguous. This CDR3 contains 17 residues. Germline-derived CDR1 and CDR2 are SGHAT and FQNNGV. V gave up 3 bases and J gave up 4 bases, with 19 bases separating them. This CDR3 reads CASSLSPGGQANQPQHF. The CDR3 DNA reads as TGTGCCAGCAGCTTGTCCCCTGGCGGCCAGGCAAATCAGCCCCAGCATTTT.

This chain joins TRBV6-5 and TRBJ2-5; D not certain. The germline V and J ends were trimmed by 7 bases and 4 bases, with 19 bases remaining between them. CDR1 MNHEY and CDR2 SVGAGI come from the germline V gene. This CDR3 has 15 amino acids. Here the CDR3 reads CASTNPVGLGETQYF. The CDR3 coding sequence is TGTGCCAGCACCAATCCTGTCGGGTTAGGAGAGACCCAGTACTTC.

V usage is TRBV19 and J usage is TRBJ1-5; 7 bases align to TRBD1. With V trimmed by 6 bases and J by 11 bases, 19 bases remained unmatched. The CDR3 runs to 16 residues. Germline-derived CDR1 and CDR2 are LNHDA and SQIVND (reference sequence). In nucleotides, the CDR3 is TGTGCCAGTAGGGGAAGACAGGGCTCCGTATCCCCGGCCCAGCATTTT. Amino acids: CASRGRQGSVSPAQHF.

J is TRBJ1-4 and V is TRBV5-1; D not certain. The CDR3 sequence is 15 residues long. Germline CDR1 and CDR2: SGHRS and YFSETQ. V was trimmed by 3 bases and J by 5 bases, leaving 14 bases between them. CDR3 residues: CASSSGRSRNEKLFF. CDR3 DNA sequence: TGCGCCAGCAGCTCGGGCCGTTCCCGCAATGAAAAACTGTTTTTT.

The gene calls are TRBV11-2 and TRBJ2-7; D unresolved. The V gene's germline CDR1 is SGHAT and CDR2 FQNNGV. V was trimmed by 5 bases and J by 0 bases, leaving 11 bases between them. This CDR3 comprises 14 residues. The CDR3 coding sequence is TGTGCCAGCAGCCAGGAATCCCTCTCCTACGAGCAGTACTTC. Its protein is CASSQESLSYEQYF.

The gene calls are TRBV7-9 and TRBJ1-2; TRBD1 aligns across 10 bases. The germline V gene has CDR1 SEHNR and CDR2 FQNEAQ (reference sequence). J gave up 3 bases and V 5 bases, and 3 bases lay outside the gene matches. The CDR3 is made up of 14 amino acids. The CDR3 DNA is TGTGCCAGCAGCATGGGACAGGGGCACTATGGCTACACCTTC. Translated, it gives CASSMGQGHYGYTF.

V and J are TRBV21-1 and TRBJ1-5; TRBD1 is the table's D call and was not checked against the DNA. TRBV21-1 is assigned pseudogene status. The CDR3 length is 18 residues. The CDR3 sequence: CASSQTTPGGEGNQPQHF. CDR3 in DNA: TGTGCCAGCAGTCAAACAACCCCAGGGGGCGAAGGCAATCAGCCCCAGCATTTT.

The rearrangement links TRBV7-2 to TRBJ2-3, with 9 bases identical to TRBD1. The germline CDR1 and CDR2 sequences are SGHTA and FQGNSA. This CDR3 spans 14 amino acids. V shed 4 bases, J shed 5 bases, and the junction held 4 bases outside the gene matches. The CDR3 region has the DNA TGTGCCAGCAGCTCCGGGACAGGGCGAGATACGCAGTATTTT. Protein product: CASSSGTGRDTQYF.